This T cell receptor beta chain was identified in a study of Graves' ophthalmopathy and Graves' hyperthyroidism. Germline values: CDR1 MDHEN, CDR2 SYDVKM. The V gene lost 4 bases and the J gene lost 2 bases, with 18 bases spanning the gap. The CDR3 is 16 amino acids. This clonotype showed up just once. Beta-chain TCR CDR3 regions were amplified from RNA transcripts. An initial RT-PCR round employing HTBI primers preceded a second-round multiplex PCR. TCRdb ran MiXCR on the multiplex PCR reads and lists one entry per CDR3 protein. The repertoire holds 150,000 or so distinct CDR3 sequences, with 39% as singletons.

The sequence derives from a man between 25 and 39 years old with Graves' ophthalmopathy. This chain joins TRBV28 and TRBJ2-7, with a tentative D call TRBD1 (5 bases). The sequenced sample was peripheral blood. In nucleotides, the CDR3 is TGTGCCAGCAGTTCTCTACAGGCTCACCTCCCCTACGAGCAGTACTTC. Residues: CASSSLQAHLPYEQYF.